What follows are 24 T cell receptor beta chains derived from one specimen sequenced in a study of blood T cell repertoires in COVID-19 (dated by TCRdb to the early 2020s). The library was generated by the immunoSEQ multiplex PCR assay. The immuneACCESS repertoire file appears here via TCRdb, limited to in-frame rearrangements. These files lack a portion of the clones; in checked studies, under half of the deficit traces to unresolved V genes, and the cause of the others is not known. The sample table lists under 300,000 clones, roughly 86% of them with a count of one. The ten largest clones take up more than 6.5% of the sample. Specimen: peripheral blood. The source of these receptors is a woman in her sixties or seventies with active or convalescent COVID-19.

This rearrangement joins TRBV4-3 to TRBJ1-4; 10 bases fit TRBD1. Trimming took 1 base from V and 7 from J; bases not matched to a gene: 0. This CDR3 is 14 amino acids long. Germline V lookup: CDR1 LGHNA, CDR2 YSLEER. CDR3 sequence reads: CASSQGQGAEKLFF. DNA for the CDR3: TGCGCCAGCAGCCAAGGACAGGGGGCTGAAAAACTGTTTTTT.

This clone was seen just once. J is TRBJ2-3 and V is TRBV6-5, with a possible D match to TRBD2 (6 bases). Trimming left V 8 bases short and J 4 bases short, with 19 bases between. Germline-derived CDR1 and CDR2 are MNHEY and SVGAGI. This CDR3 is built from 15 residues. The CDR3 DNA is TGTGCCAGCGGGGGGACGATTGCGGGCGCAGATACGCAGTATTTT. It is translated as CASGGTIAGADTQYF.

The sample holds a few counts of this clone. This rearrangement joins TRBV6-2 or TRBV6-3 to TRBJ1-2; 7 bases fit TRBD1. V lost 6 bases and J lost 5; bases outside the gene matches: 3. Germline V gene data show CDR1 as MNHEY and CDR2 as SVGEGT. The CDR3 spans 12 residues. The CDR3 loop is CASSLQGYGYTF. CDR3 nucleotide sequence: TGTGCCAGCAGCTTACAGGGGTATGGCTACACCTTC.

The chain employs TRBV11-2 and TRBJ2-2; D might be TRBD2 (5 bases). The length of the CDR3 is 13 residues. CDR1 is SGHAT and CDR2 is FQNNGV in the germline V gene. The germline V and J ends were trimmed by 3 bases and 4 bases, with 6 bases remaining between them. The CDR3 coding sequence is TGTGCCAGCAGCTTCCGGGGCACCGGGGAGCTGTTTTTT. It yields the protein CASSFRGTGELFF.

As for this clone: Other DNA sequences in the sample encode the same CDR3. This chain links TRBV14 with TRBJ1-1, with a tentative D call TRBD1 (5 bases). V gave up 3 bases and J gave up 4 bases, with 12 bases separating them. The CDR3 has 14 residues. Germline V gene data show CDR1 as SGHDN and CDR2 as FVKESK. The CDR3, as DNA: TGTGCCAGCAGCCAGGTCCGGGGGAGCACTGAAGCTTTCTTT. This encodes CASSQVRGSTEAFF.

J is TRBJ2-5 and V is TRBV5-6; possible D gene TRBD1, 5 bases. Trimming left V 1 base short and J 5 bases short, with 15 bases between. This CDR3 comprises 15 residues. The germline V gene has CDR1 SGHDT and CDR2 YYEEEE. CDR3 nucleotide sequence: TGTGCCAGCAGCTTGACCTCTGGACAACGGGAGACCCAGTACTTC. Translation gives CASSLTSGQRETQYF.

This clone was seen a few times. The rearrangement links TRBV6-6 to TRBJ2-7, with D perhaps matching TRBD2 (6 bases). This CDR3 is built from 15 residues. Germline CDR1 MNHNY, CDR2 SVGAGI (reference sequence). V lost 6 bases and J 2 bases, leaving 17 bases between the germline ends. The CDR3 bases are TGTGCCAGCAGCCCCCCGGGACTGATTACCTACGAGCAGTACTTC. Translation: CASSPPGLITYEQYF.

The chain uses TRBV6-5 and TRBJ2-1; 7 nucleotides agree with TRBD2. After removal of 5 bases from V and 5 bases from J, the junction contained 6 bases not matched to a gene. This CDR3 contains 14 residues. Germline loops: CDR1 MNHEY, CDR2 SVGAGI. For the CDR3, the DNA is TGTGCCAGCAGTCCCCAGCGGGGAGACAATGAGCAGTTCTTC. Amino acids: CASSPQRGDNEQFF.

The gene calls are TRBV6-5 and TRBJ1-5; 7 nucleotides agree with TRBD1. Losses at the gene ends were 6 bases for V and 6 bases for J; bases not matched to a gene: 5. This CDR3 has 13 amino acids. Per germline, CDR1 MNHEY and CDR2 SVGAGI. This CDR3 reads CASRGQKLQPQHF. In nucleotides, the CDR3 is TGTGCCAGCAGGGGACAGAAGCTTCAGCCCCAGCATTTT.

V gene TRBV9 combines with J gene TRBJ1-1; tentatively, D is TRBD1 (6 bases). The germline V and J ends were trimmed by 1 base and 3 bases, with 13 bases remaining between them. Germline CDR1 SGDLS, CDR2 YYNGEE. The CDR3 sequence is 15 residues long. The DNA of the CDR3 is TGTGCCAGCAGCGTATACCAGGGGACCTACACTGAAGCTTTCTTT. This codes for CASSVYQGTYTEAFF.

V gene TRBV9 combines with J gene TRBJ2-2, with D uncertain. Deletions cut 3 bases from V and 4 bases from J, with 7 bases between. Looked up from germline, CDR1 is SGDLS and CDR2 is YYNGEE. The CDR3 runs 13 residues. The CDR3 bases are TGTGCCAGCAGCGACGCGAGCACCGGGGAGCTGTTTTTT. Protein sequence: CASSDASTGELFF.

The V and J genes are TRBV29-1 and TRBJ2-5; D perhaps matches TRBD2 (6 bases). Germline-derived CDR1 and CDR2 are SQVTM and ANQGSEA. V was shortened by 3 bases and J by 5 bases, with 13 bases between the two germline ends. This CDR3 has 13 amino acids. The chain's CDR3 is CSVEEGYGETQYF. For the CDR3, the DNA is TGCAGCGTTGAGGAGGGGTATGGGGAGACCCAGTACTTC.

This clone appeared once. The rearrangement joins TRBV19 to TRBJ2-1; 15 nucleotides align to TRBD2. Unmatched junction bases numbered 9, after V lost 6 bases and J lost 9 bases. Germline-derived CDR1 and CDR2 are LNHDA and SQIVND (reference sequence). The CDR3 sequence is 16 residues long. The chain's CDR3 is CASSPGLAGGHTEQFF. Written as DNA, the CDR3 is TGTGCCAGTAGCCCGGGACTAGCGGGGGGACACACTGAGCAGTTCTTC.

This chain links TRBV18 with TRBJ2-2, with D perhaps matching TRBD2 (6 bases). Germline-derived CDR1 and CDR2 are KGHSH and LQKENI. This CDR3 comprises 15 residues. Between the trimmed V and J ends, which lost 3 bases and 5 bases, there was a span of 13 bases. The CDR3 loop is CASSPGQGGTGELFF. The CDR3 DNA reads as TGTGCCAGCTCACCGGGCCAGGGAGGAACCGGGGAGCTGTTTTTT.

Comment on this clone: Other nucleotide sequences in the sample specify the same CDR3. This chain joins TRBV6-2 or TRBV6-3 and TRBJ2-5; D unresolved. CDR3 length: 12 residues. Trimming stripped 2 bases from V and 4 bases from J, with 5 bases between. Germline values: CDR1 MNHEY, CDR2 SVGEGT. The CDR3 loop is CASSYAGETQYF. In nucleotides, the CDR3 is TGTGCCAGCAGTTACGCAGGAGAGACCCAGTACTTC.

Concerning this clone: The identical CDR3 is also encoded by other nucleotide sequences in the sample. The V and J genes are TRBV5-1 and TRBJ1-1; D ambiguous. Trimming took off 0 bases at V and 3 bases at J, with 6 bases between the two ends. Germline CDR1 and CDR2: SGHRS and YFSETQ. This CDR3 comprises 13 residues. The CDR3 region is CASSLGGDTEAFF. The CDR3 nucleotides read TGCGCCAGCAGCTTGGGGGGAGACACTGAAGCTTTCTTT.

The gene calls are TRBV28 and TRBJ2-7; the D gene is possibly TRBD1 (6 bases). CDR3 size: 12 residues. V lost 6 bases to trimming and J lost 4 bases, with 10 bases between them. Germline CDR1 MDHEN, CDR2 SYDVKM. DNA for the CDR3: TGTGCCAGCAGCTCGACAGGTTACGAGCAGTACTTC. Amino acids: CASSSTGYEQYF.

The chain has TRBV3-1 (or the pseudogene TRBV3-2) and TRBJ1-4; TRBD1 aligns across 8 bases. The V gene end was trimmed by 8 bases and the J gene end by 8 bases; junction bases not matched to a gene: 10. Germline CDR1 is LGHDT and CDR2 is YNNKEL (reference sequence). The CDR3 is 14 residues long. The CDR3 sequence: CASRHRGGGEKLFF. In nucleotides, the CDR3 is TGTGCCAGCCGGCACAGGGGGGGAGGAGAAAAACTGTTTTTT.

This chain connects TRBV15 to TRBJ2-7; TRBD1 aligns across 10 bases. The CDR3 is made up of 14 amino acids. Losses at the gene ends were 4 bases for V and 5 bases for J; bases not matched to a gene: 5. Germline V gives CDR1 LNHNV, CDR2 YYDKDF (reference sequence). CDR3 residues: CATSNPGQGHEQYF. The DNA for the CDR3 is TGTGCCACCAGCAATCCGGGACAGGGGCACGAGCAGTACTTC.

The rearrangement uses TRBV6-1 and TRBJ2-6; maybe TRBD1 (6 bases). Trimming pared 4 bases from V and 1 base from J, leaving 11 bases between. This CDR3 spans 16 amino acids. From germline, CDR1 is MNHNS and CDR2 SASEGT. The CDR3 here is CASSAWTVSGANVLTF. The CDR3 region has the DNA TGTGCCAGCAGTGCATGGACAGTTTCTGGGGCCAACGTCCTGACTTTC.

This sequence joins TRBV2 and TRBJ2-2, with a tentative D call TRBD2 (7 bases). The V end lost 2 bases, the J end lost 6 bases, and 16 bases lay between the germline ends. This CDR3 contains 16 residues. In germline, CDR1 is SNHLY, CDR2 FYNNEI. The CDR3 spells CASSEPRGGQAGELFF. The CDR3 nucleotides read TGTGCCAGCAGTGAACCTAGGGGGGGCCAGGCCGGGGAGCTGTTTTTT.

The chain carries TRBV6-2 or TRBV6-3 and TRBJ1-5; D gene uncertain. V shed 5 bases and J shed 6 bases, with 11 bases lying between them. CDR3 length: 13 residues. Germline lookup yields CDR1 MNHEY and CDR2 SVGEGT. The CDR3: CASSMARFQPQHF. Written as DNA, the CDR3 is TGTGCCAGCAGTATGGCAAGATTTCAGCCCCAGCATTTT.

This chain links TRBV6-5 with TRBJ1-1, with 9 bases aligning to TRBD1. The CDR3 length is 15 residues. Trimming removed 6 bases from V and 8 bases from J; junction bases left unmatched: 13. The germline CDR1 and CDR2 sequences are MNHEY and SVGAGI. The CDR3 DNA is TGTGCCAGCAGACGGGACAGGGTCTTGGAGGGGGAAGCTTTCTTT. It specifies CASRRDRVLEGEAFF.

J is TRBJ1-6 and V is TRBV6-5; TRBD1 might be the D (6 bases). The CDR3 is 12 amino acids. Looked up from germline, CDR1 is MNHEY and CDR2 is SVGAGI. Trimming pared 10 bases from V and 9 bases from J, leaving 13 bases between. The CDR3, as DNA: TGTGCCACCACGGACAGAACTTCACCCCTCCACTTT. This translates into CATTDRTSPLHF.